This T cell receptor (beta chain) was observed in a study of long-term antiretroviral therapy in people with HIV. Running of the v3.0 immunoSEQ assay took place at survey level. Data came from immunoSEQ multiplex PCR; TCRdb stores just in-frame clones and leaves some out. The sample gives about 17,000 clones, roughly four fifths of which show up once; under 10% is in the top ten. V lost 4 bases and J lost 2, with 13 bases in between. This CDR3 is built from 15 residues. Germline V gives CDR1 SGHKS, CDR2 YYEKEE (reference sequence). V usage is TRBV5-5 and J usage is TRBJ1-5, with a tentative D call TRBD1 (5 bases). The receptor was isolated from a middle-aged man with HIV. The starting material was unsorted PBMCs, obtained 0.3 years before starting antiretroviral therapy. CDR3 region: CASSGPGTRNQPQHF. The CDR3 nucleotides read TGTGCCAGCAGCGGCCCCGGGACTCGCAATCAGCCCCAGCATTTT.